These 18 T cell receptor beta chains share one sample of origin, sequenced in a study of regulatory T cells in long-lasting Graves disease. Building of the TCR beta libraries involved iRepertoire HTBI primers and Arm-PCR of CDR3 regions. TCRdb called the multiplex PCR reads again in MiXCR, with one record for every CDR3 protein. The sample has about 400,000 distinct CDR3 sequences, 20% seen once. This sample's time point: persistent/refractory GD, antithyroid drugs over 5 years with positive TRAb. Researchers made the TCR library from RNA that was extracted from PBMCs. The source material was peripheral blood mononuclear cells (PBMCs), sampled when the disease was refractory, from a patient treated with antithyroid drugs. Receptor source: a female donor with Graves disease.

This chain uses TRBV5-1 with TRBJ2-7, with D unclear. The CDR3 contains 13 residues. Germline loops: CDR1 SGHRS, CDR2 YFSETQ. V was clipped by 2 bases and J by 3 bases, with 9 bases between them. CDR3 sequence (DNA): TGCGCCAGCAGCTTTTCTACCAACTACGAGCAGTACTTC. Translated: CASSFSTNYEQYF.

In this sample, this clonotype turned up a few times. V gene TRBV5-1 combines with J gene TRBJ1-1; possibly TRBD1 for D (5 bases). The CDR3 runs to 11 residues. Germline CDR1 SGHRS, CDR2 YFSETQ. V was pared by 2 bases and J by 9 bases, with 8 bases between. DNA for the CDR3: TGCGCCAGCAGCTTTAGGGACCAAGCTTTCTTT. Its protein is CASSFRDQAFF.

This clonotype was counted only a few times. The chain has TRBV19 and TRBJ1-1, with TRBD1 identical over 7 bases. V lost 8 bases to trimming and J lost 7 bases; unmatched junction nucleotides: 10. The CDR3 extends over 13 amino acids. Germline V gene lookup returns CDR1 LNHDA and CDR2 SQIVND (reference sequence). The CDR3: CASSPGGVGEAFF. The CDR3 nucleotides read TGTGCCAGTTCCCCAGGGGGAGTTGGTGAAGCTTTCTTT.

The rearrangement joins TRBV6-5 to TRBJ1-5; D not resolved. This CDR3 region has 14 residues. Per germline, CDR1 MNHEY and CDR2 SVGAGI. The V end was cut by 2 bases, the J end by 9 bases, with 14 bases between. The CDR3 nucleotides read TGTGCCAGCAGTTACGGAAGAGAGGGTTGGCCCCAGCATTTT. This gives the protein CASSYGREGWPQHF.

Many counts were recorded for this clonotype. Here the CDR3 reads CASIGKAGLYEQYF. CDR3 in DNA: TGTGCCAGCATTGGAAAAGCGGGACTCTACGAGCAGTACTTC. The V call is TRBV6-1, the J call TRBJ2-7; 7 bases agree with TRBD2. Germline CDR1 and CDR2: MNHNS and SASEGT. The CDR3 totals 14 residues. J was trimmed by 3 bases and V by 7 bases; bases with no gene match: 9.

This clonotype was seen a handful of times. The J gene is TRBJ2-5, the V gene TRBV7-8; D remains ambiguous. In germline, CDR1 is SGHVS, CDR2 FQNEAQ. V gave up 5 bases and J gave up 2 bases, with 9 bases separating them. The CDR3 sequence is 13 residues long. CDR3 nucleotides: TGTGCCAGCAGCCCCCGGATACAAGAGACCCAGTACTTC. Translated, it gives CASSPRIQETQYF.

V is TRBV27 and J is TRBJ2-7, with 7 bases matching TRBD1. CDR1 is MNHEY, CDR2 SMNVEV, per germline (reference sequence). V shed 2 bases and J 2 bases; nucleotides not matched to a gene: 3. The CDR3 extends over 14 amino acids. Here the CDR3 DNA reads TGTGCCAGCAGTTTAAAAGGGGGCCCCTACGAGCAGTACTTC. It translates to CASSLKGGPYEQYF.

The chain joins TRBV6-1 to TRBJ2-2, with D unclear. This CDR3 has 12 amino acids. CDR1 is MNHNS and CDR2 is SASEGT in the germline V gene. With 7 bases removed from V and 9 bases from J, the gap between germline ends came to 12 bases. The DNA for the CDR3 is TGTGCCAGCACCTCCATTATCCGGGAGCTGTTTTTT. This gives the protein CASTSIIRELFF.

The CDR3 nucleotides are TGTGCCAGCAGCGTAGGAGGTATAGGGACTGGAAACACCATATATTTT. It translates to CASSVGGIGTGNTIYF. The V call is TRBV9, the J call TRBJ1-3; D not certain. This CDR3 spans 16 amino acids. Germline assignment: CDR1 SGDLS and CDR2 YYNGEE. The V end lost 0 bases, the J end lost 2 bases, and 12 bases lay between the germline ends.

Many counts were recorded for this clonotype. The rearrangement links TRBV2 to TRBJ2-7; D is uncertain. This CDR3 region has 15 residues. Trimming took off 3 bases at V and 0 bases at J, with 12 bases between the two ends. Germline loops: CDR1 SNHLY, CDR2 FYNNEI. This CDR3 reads CASSDQHAISYEQYF. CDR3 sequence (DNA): TGTGCCAGCAGTGATCAACACGCGATCTCCTACGAGCAGTACTTC.

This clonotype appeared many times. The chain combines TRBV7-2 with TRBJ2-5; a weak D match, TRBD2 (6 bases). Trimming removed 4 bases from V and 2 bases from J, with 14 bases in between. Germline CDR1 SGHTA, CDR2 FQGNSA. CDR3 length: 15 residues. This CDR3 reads CASSSRMEGQETQYF. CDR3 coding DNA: TGTGCCAGCAGCTCCCGAATGGAGGGTCAAGAGACCCAGTACTTC.

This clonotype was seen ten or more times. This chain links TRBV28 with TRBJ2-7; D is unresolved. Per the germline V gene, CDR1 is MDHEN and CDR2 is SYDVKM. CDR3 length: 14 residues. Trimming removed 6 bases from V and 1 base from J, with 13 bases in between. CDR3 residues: CASSITGSSYEQYF. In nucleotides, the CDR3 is TGTGCCAGCAGCATCACCGGGTCATCCTACGAGCAGTACTTC.

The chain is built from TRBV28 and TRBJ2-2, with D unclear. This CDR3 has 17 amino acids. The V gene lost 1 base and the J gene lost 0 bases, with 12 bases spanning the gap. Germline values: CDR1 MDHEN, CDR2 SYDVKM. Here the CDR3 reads CASSLSTDGTNTGELFF. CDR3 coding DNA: TGTGCCAGCAGTTTATCGACGGACGGAACGAACACCGGGGAGCTGTTTTTT.

The CDR3 sequence is CATSRRGYGAVEETQYF. CDR3 sequence (DNA): TGTGCCACCAGCAGGAGGGGTTATGGGGCGGTGGAGGAGACCCAGTACTTC. This rearrangement joins TRBV15 to TRBJ2-5; D possibly uses TRBD1 or TRBD2 (5 bases each). This CDR3 comprises 17 residues. The germline V gene encodes CDR1 LNHNV and CDR2 YYDKDF (reference sequence). V shed 3 bases and J shed 5 bases, with 22 bases lying between them.

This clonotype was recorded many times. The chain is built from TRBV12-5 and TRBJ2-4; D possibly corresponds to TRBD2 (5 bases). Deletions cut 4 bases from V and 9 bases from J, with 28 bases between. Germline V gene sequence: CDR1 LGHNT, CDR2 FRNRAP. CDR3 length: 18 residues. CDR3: CASGSTPLERPGVGIQYF. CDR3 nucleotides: TGTGCTAGTGGTTCTACACCGCTTGAGAGGCCCGGGGTGGGCATTCAGTACTTC.

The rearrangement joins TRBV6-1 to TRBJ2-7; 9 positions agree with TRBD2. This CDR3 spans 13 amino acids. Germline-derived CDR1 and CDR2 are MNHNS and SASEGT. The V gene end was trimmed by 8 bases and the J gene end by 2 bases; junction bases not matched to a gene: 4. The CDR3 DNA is TGTGCCAGCTCTAGCGGGGTAGCCTACGAGCAGTACTTC. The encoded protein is CASSSGVAYEQYF.

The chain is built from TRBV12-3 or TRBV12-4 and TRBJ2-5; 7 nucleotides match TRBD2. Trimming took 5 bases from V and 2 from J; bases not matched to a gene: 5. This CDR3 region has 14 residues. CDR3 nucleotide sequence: TGTGCCAGCAGTCCCGGGGAGGGACAAGAGACCCAGTACTTC. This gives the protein CASSPGEGQETQYF.

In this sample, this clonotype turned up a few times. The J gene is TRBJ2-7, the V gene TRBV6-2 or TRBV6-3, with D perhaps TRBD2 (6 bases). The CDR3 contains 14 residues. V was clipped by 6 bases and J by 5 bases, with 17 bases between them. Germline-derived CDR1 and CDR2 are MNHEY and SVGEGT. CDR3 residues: CASRNGGLGNEQYF. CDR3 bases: TGTGCCAGCAGAAACGGGGGATTGGGGAACGAGCAGTACTTC.